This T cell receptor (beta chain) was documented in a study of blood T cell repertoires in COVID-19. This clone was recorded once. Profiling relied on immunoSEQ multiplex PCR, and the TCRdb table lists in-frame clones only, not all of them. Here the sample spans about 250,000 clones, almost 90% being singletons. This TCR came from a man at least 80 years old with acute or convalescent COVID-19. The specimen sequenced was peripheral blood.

DNA for the CDR3: TGTGCCAGCAGCCAAGATCTTTCCAGGGGACACTATGGCTACACCTTC. Protein sequence: CASSQDLSRGHYGYTF. The gene calls are TRBV3-1 (or the pseudogene TRBV3-2) and TRBJ1-2, with TRBD1 as a possible D gene (6 bases). The CDR3 runs to 16 residues. Germline lookup yields CDR1 LGHDT and CDR2 YNNKEL (reference sequence). V was cut by 0 bases and J by 3 bases, with 14 bases left in between.